Sequencing of this T cell receptor (beta chain) was carried out in a study of T cell repertoires in cytomegalovirus infection. Study-level background: HLA-C-restricted CMV epitopes, recently identified, and well-studied HLA-B-restricted ones were used by the study. Evidence of both CMV infection and a matching HLA type came from public TCR beta signatures.

TCRdb re-derived calls from the reads in MiXCR, one entry per CDR3 protein. The sample has around 770,000 distinct CDR3 sequences, approximately 32% seen once; the top ten hold roughly 13%. To note about this clonotype: No antigen is known for it. Compared with germline, one end of the junction differs, possibly owing to a read error.

CDR3 length: 13 amino acids. The germline V gene encodes CDR1 MNHEY and CDR2 SMNVEV (reference sequence). The chain links TRBV27 to TRBJ1-1, with D unclear. Sample: cultured CD8+ T cells from PBMCs, taken from culture after CMV antigen stimulation. The sequence derives from a human donor in good health (CMV status not recorded). Some clones in this sample may be carry-over from other donors' samples. In nucleotides, the CDR3 is TGTGCCAGCAGTTTGTATTTGAACACTAAAGCTTTCTTT. Protein: CASSLYLNTKAFF.